Shown below are 14 T cell receptor beta chains from a single sample sequenced in a study of beta chain features in type 1 diabetes. Expressed TCRB transcripts got sequenced, as all isolated RNA was reverse transcribed. Sequencing was performed with immunoSEQ multiplex PCR; in TCRdb, only in-frame clones are kept and a portion is missing. Of more than 350,000 clones listed, about an eighth are singletons. The material sequenced was naive CD4+ T cells from blood. The receptors were gathered from a woman under 30 in good health.

This clone was recorded many times. The chain is built from TRBV25-1 and TRBJ2-7; D is unclear. The CDR3 has 12 amino acids. V was clipped by 7 bases and J by 1 base, with 8 bases between them. Germline V gives CDR1 MGHDK, CDR2 SYGVNS. As DNA, the CDR3 is TGTGCCAGCAAAGGACGTTCCTACGAGCAGTACTTC. This gives the protein CASKGRSYEQYF.

Ten or more counts support this clone. In the same sample, other DNA sequences code for this CDR3. The V and J genes are TRBV9 and TRBJ2-5, with no clear D. Per germline, CDR1 SGDLS and CDR2 YYNGEE. CDR3 length: 13 amino acids. The V gene lost 0 bases and the J gene lost 1 base, with 4 bases spanning the gap. The CDR3 is CASSVASQETQYF. The DNA for the CDR3 is TGTGCCAGCAGCGTAGCGTCCCAAGAGACCCAGTACTTC.

This clone has only a few counts. The V call is TRBV15, the J call TRBJ2-1, with 7 bases matching TRBD2. Germline V gene lookup returns CDR1 LNHNV and CDR2 YYDKDF (reference sequence). The junction had 13 bases not matched to a gene; V was cut back by 9 bases and J by 8 bases. This CDR3 spans 14 amino acids. The CDR3 loop reads CATDPGGVFHEQFF. As DNA, the CDR3 is TGTGCCACGGACCCGGGAGGTGTATTCCATGAGCAGTTCTTC. The full variable domain, in which reference TRBV15 and TRBJ2-1 provide the parts outside the CDR3, is DAMVIQNPRYQVTQFGKPVTLSCSQTLNHNVMYWYQQKSSQAPKLLFHYYDKDFNNEADTPDNFQSRRPNTSFCFLDIRSPGLGDTAMYLCATDPGGVFHEQFFGPGTRLTVL.

This clone was recorded a few times. The gene calls are TRBV2 and TRBJ2-5, with 12 nucleotides matching TRBD2. Trimming at V came to 5 bases and at J to 1 base, leaving 2 bases not matched to a gene. Germline V CDR1 and CDR2: SNHLY, FYNNEI. The CDR3 totals 15 residues. CDR3 residues: CASSPTSGGQETQYF. The CDR3 DNA sequence: TGTGCCAGCAGTCCGACTAGCGGGGGCCAAGAGACCCAGTACTTC.

The chain employs TRBV11-2 and TRBJ2-1; 8 bases fit TRBD1. J gave up 7 bases and V 3 bases, and 8 bases lay outside the gene matches. The CDR3 runs to 15 residues. Germline CDR1 reads SGHAT; CDR2 reads FQNNGV. CDR3 sequence reads: CASSFGSGGWNEQFF. CDR3 sequence (DNA): TGTGCCAGCAGCTTCGGCTCAGGGGGCTGGAATGAGCAGTTCTTC.

This sequence joins TRBV9 and TRBJ2-3; 8 nucleotides line up with TRBD2. With V trimmed by 3 bases and J by 8 bases, 5 bases remained unmatched. The V gene's germline CDR1 is SGDLS and CDR2 YYNGEE. The CDR3 sequence is 13 residues long. The CDR3 nucleotides read TGTGCCAGCAGCGGAGGGACTAGGCCTACGCAGTATTTT. It encodes CASSGGTRPTQYF.

The rearrangement links TRBV21-1 to TRBJ2-1; the table assigns TRBD1, which was not confirmed against the DNA. TRBV21-1 is a listed pseudogene. This CDR3 has 14 residues. The DNA for the CDR3 is TGTGCCATCGCGGGCTGGACAGGGGGCAATGAGCAGTTCTTC. As protein: CAIAGWTGGNEQFF.

This clone was seen more than once but under ten times. This chain links TRBV6-5 with TRBJ2-1, with TRBD1 identical over 8 bases. The ends lost 5 bases at V and 6 bases at J; junction bases unmatched: 3. The germline gives CDR1 MNHEY, CDR2 SVGAGI. This CDR3 comprises 13 residues. CDR3 protein: CASSVGQVNEQFF. In DNA, the CDR3 is TGTGCCAGCAGTGTGGGACAGGTCAATGAGCAGTTCTTC.

This clone has only a few counts. The chain uses TRBV5-1 and TRBJ2-5; D call uncertain. Germline CDR1 reads SGHRS; CDR2 reads YFSETQ. The CDR3 length is 14 residues. The V end lost 3 bases, the J end lost 4 bases, and 13 bases lay between the germline ends. The DNA for the CDR3 is TGCGCCAGCAGCTCCCACCGGAGCGCAGAGACCCAGTACTTC. It translates to CASSSHRSAETQYF.

The chain employs TRBV7-2 and TRBJ2-2, with TRBD2 matching 10 bases. V lost 5 bases, J lost 4 bases, and 4 bases stayed unmatched. CDR3 length: 15 amino acids. Germline loops: CDR1 SGHTA, CDR2 FQGNSA. This CDR3 reads CASSTSSGSTGELFF. Here the CDR3 DNA reads TGTGCCAGCAGCACGTCTAGCGGGAGCACCGGGGAGCTGTTTTTT.

This clone was seen ten or more times. The rearrangement joins TRBV23-1 to TRBJ1-1, with 8 bases fitting TRBD1. TRBV23-1 is filed as an ORF, its function uncertain. With V trimmed by 8 bases and J by 4 bases, 15 bases remained unmatched. This CDR3 is 16 amino acids long. The CDR3 DNA follows: TGCGCCAGCCGACAGGGGAGGATCAGAATAAGCACTGAAGCTTTCTTT. Its translation: CASRQGRIRISTEAFF.

The V call is TRBV2, the J call TRBJ1-6; 7 nucleotides line up with TRBD1. This CDR3 has 13 residues. CDR1 and CDR2 (germline): SNHLY, FYNNEI. The ends lost 7 bases at V and 10 bases at J; junction bases unmatched: 7. Here the CDR3 reads CASKGQVGSPLHF. The CDR3 DNA is TGTGCCAGCAAAGGACAGGTGGGCTCACCCCTCCACTTT. Full variable domain (missing parts from reference TRBV2 and TRBJ1-6): EPEVTQTPSHQVTQMGQEVILRCVPISNHLYFYWYRQILGQKVEFLVSFYNNEISEKSEIFDDQFSVERPDGSNFTLKIRSTKLEDSAMYFCASKGQVGSPLHFGNGTRLTVT.

This clone was counted only a few times. CDR3 coding DNA: TGTGCCAGTGCTGGGGACAGTTACGATGAGCAGTTCTTC. Protein: CASAGDSYDEQFF. The V gene is TRBV19, the J gene TRBJ2-1, with TRBD1 matching 7 bases. The junction had 9 bases not matched to a gene; V was cut back by 8 bases and J by 8 bases. The CDR3 sequence is 13 residues long. The germline V gene encodes CDR1 LNHDA and CDR2 SQIVND (reference sequence).

The V call is TRBV18, the J call TRBJ1-1; no clear D gene. The V and J ends lost 9 bases and 3 bases respectively, with 8 bases between them. Germline assignment: CDR1 KGHSH and CDR2 LQKENI. CDR3 length: 11 amino acids. CDR3 nucleotide sequence: TGTGCCAGTCGGGGAGACACTGAAGCTTTCTTT. Encoded protein: CASRGDTEAFF. The whole variable domain, filled in from reference TRBV18 and TRBJ1-1, reads NAGVMQNPRHLVRRRGQEARLRCSPMKGHSHVYWYRQLPEEGLKFMVYLQKENIIDESGMPKERFSAEFPKEGPSILRIQQVVRGDSAAYFCASRGDTEAFFGQGTRLTVV.